The 8 T cell receptor beta chains listed next were all sequenced from one sample in a study of identical twins. Via MiXCR, TCRdb re-called the 5' RACE reads, giving one row per CDR3 protein. The sample yields about 890,000 distinct CDR3 sequences, over 9% seen once. The data also belong to a second study, concerning yellow fever vaccine responses in identical twins.

Sequencing input: PBMCs. The receptors stem from a woman aged 18 to 35 in good health.

V gene TRBV24-1 combines with J gene TRBJ2-5, with 14 bases aligning to TRBD2. The ends lost 3 bases at V and 5 bases at J; junction bases unmatched: 10. This CDR3 region has 18 residues. Germline V gene lookup returns CDR1 KGHDR and CDR2 SFDVKD. The CDR3 spells CATSDPPGTSGGGETQYF. The DNA for the CDR3 is TGTGCCACCAGTGATCCTCCGGGGACTAGCGGGGGAGGGGAGACCCAGTACTTC.

This clonotype was seen a few times. This rearrangement joins TRBV9 to TRBJ2-1, with D perhaps being TRBD1 or TRBD2 (6 bases each). This CDR3 has 13 residues. V lost 7 bases and J lost 8, with 16 bases in between. Germline-derived CDR1 and CDR2 are SGDLS and YYNGEE. CDR3 amino acids: CASGGGGGYEQFF. In nucleotides, the CDR3 is TGTGCCAGCGGTGGCGGAGGGGGTTATGAGCAGTTCTTC.

Turning to this clonotype: This is likely a read error, given that the CDR3 carries no conserved phenylalanine or tryptophan at its end. It is unclear where the CDR3 begins or ends on the DNA, so no DNA is shown, and the CDR3 is as TCRdb lists it. CDR3: CASSPGLVGWPRDLFL. The V and J genes are TRBV5-6 and TRBJ2-2; TRBD2, the D gene given by the table, was not confirmed from the DNA. The CDR3 length is 16 residues, termini included. Germline CDR1 and CDR2: SGHDT and YYEEEE.

The V call is TRBV11-1, the J call TRBJ2-2; either TRBD1 or TRBD2 may fit D (6 bases each). Germline V gene lookup returns CDR1 SGHAT and CDR2 FQDESV (reference sequence). The length of the CDR3 is 18 residues. Trimming removed 3 bases at V and 3 bases at J, with 20 bases between. Here the CDR3 reads CASSFRPGAGKDTGELFF. The CDR3, as DNA: TGTGCCAGCAGCTTCAGACCGGGGGCAGGGAAGGACACCGGGGAGCTGTTTTTT.

The chain has TRBV7-2 and TRBJ1-2; no clear D gene. Germline loops: CDR1 SGHTA, CDR2 FQGNSA. Trimming removed 5 bases from V and 5 bases from J, with 9 bases in between. This CDR3 is built from 12 residues. The CDR3, as DNA: TGTGCCAGCAGCCATCAGGTGTATGGCTACACCTTC. Protein sequence: CASSHQVYGYTF.

This clonotype was counted only a few times. V usage is TRBV7-9 and J usage is TRBJ2-2; D possibly corresponds to TRBD2 (7 bases). Per the germline V gene, CDR1 is SEHNR and CDR2 is FQNEAQ (reference sequence). The ends were cut back, 6 bases at V and 1 base at J, with 15 bases in the middle. This CDR3 has 16 amino acids. CDR3 coding DNA: TGTGCCAGCAGTCATCAGGGGACTATGAACACCGGGGAGCTGTTTTTT. Translating gives CASSHQGTMNTGELFF.

The table lists this clonotype with a few counts. The chain is built from TRBV20-1 and TRBJ2-2; unclear D gene. Germline loops: CDR1 DFQATT, CDR2 SNEGSKA (reference sequence). This CDR3 spans 15 amino acids. V dropped 3 bases and J dropped 3 bases, with 14 bases sitting between them. CDR3 in amino acids: CSASSAGPDTGELFF. DNA for the CDR3: TGCAGTGCTAGTAGTGCTGGACCAGACACCGGGGAGCTGTTTTTT.

This clonotype was seen repeatedly, ten times or more. The chain couples TRBV7-8 to TRBJ2-1; 9 bases fit TRBD1. The CDR3 length is 15 residues. V lost 1 base, J lost 4 bases, and 2 bases stayed unmatched. Germline V CDR1 and CDR2: SGHVS, FQNEAQ. The CDR3 DNA sequence: TGTGCCAGCAGCTTAGACAGGGGGCGGTACAATGAGCAGTTCTTC. It codes for CASSLDRGRYNEQFF.